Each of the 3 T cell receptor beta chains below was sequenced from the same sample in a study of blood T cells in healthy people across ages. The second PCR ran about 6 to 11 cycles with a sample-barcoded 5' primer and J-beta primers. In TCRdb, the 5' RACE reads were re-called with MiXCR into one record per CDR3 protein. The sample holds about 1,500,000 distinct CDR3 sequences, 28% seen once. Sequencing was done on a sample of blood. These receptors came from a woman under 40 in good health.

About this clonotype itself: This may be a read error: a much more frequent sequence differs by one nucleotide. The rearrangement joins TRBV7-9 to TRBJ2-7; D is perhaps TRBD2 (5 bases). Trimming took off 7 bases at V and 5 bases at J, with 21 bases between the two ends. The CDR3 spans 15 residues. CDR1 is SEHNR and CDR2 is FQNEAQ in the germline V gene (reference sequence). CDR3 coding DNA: TGTGCCAGCAATTTAAGCGGCGGCAGGTTAAACGAGCAGTACTTC. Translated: CASNLSGGRLNEQYF.

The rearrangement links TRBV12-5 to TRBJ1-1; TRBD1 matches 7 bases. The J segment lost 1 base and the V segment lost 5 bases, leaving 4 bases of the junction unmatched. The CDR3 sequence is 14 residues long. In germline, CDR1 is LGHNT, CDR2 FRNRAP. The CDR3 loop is CASGTGQPNTEAFF. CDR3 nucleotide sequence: TGTGCTAGTGGTACGGGACAGCCGAACACTGAAGCTTTCTTT. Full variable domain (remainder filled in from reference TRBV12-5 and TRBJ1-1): DARVTQTPRHKVTEMGQEVTMRCQPILGHNTVFWYRQTMMQGLELLAYFRNRAPLDDSGMPKDRFSAEMPDATLATLKIQPSEPRDSAVYFCASGTGQPNTEAFFGQGTRLTVV.

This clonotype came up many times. Written as DNA, the CDR3 is TGCGCCAGCAGCTTCGATACGGGTCGCGAGACCCAGTACTTC. As protein: CASSFDTGRETQYF. The chain links TRBV5-1 to TRBJ2-5; unclear D gene. Germline lookup yields CDR1 SGHRS and CDR2 YFSETQ. CDR3 length: 14 residues. Trimming shortened V by 2 bases and J by 5 bases, and 13 bases separated the two germline ends.